The 28 T cell receptor beta chains in this list originate from one sample, sequenced in a study of Ad26.COV2.S vaccination and SARS-CoV-2 variants (dated by TCRdb to the early 2020s). The treatment or condition label here, explained by the study, means: approximately 18 received Ad26.COV2.S at low or high dose, single or two shots; roughly five received placebo; per-sample allocation not given. Repertoires of vaccine and placebo recipients were sequenced from samples taken on day 63 after the first injection. The method behind the library was the immunoSEQ multiplex PCR assay. TCRdb's version of the immuneACCESS table is confined to in-frame rearrangements and falls short of the full clone set. An unresolved V gene accounts for under half of the shortfall where checked; the remainder is of unknown origin. The sample data list about 440,000 clones, and roughly 89% of these were observed just once. The biggest ten clones account for about 13% of the sample.

The sequenced sample was peripheral blood, obtained in a trial of Ad26.COV2.S vaccine versus placebo. These TCRs come from a person aged 18 to 59 who received the Ad26.COV2.S COVID-19 vaccine or a placebo.

This clone has only a few counts. The V gene is TRBV2, the J gene TRBJ1-5; 7 positions agree with TRBD1. The V gene's germline CDR1 is SNHLY and CDR2 FYNNEI. V shed 7 bases and J 7 bases; nucleotides not matched to a gene: 7. This CDR3 spans 13 amino acids. CDR3 loop: CASTTQGRQPQHF. The CDR3 DNA sequence: TGTGCCAGCACAACACAGGGGAGGCAGCCCCAGCATTTT.

J is TRBJ1-4 and V is TRBV3-1 (or the pseudogene TRBV3-2), with unresolved D. The CDR3 is made up of 16 amino acids. The V end lost 5 bases, the J end lost 0 bases, and 13 bases lay between the germline ends. Per the germline V gene, CDR1 is LGHDT and CDR2 is YNNKEL (reference sequence). CDR3 residues: CASSKTKQPTNEKLFF. CDR3 DNA: TGTGCCAGCAGCAAGACCAAACAGCCAACTAATGAAAAACTGTTTTTT.

This clone was counted between two and nine times. V usage is TRBV20-1 and J usage is TRBJ2-7, with 7 bases matching TRBD1. Germline CDR1 is DFQATT and CDR2 is SNEGSKA (reference sequence). V gave up 3 bases and J gave up 4 bases; unmatched junction bases: 0. CDR3 size: 11 residues. The CDR3 is CSARGQYEQYF. DNA of the CDR3: TGCAGTGCTAGGGGACAGTACGAGCAGTACTTC.

V and J are TRBV5-5 and TRBJ1-1; D possibly corresponds to TRBD1 (5 bases). This CDR3 spans 18 amino acids. Germline values: CDR1 SGHKS, CDR2 YYEKEE (reference sequence). V gave up 3 bases and J gave up 1 base, with 22 bases separating them. The CDR3 DNA reads as TGTGCCAGCAGCTCCGGATTTAGGGACGGGGGATGGAACACTGAAGCTTTCTTT. Amino acids: CASSSGFRDGGWNTEAFF.

The chain carries TRBV5-4 and TRBJ1-5; D possibly corresponds to TRBD1 (5 bases). Per germline, CDR1 SGHNT and CDR2 YYREEE (reference sequence). The CDR3 extends over 12 amino acids. With 1 base removed from V and 9 bases from J, the gap between germline ends came to 8 bases. The CDR3 here is CASSLRGGPQHF. The CDR3 DNA is TGTGCCAGCAGCTTGCGTGGGGGGCCCCAGCATTTT.

J is TRBJ2-7 and V is TRBV9; tentatively, D is TRBD2 (6 bases). Germline CDR1 reads SGDLS; CDR2 reads YYNGEE. The CDR3 is 13 amino acids. The ends were cut back, 0 bases at V and 6 bases at J, with 10 bases in the middle. The CDR3 DNA is TGTGCCAGCAGCGTAGCGGGAGAAGGCGAGCAGTACTTC. Residues: CASSVAGEGEQYF.

V gene TRBV5-1 combines with J gene TRBJ2-1; TRBD2 might be the D (5 bases). Per germline, CDR1 SGHRS and CDR2 YFSETQ. V was cut by 5 bases and J by 0 bases, with 12 bases left in between. The CDR3 has 15 residues. CDR3 sequence reads: CASSVGGGSYNEQFF. DNA of the CDR3: TGCGCCAGCAGTGTTGGCGGAGGCTCCTACAATGAGCAGTTCTTC. Based on the CDR3 plus reference TRBV5-1 and TRBJ2-1, the full variable domain is KAGVTQTPRYLIKTRGQQVTLSCSPISGHRSVSWYQQTPGQGLQFLFEYFSETQRNKGNFPGRFSGRQFSNSRSEMNVSTLELGDSALYLCASSVGGGSYNEQFFGPGTRLTVL.

The chain couples TRBV19 to TRBJ1-1; D is unresolved. V lost 4 bases and J 2 bases, leaving 8 bases between the germline ends. This CDR3 region has 13 residues. The germline V gene has CDR1 LNHDA and CDR2 SQIVND (reference sequence). The CDR3 nucleotides are TGTGCCAGTAGTAGAGATAGTAACACTGAAGCTTTCTTT. Translated: CASSRDSNTEAFF.

The chain carries TRBV3-1 (or the pseudogene TRBV3-2) and TRBJ2-7; 12 bases fit TRBD2. The CDR3 loop spans 15 amino acids. V gave up 1 base and J gave up 6 bases; unmatched junction bases: 4. Per the germline V gene, CDR1 is LGHDT and CDR2 is YNNKEL (reference sequence). CDR3 loop: CASSQGLAGVSEQYF. The DNA for the CDR3 is TGTGCCAGCAGCCAAGGACTAGCGGGAGTTTCCGAGCAGTACTTC.

This chain uses TRBV6-2 or TRBV6-3 with TRBJ2-7, with TRBD1 matching over 12 bases. This CDR3 is built from 18 residues. Germline assignment: CDR1 MNHEY and CDR2 SVGEGT. V lost 6 bases to trimming and J lost 1 base; unmatched junction nucleotides: 13. CDR3 in DNA: TGTGCCAGCAGCGAGACACCGGGACAGGGGGCCTTTTCCTACGAGCAGTACTTC. It codes for CASSETPGQGAFSYEQYF.

The CDR3 nucleotides read TGCGCCAGCAGCCTAGACAGGGGATGGAACACTGAAGCTTTCTTT. This gives the protein CASSLDRGWNTEAFF. The chain couples TRBV4-3 to TRBJ1-1, with 8 nucleotides matching TRBD1. CDR3 length: 15 residues. V gave up 4 bases and J gave up 1 base; unmatched junction bases: 5. Germline CDR1 reads LGHNA; CDR2 reads YSLEER.

V gene TRBV6-2 or TRBV6-3 combines with J gene TRBJ2-7; 11 nucleotides line up with TRBD2. Germline-derived CDR1 and CDR2 are MNHEY and SVGEGT. Trimming at V came to 0 bases and at J to 6 bases, leaving 7 bases not matched to a gene. CDR3 length: 16 residues. The CDR3 DNA reads as TGTGCCAGCAGTTACTCAACCCCGGGACTAGCGGCCGAGCAGTACTTC. This encodes CASSYSTPGLAAEQYF.

The chain links TRBV19 to TRBJ1-3, with D possibly being TRBD1 (5 bases). Germline V lookup: CDR1 LNHDA, CDR2 SQIVND (reference sequence). CDR3 length equals 12 residues. V lost 3 bases and J lost 7, with 7 bases in between. The CDR3 nucleotides are TGTGCCAGTAGTATGAACAGGAACACCATATATTTT. It codes for CASSMNRNTIYF.

The rearrangement uses TRBV2 and TRBJ2-2; TRBD2 matches 9 bases. There are 15 residues in the CDR3. Germline V gene lookup returns CDR1 SNHLY and CDR2 FYNNEI. With 7 bases clipped from V and 6 bases from J, the junction kept 9 bases outside the gene matches. For the CDR3, the DNA is TGTGCCAGCACCCTGATAGGACTAGCGTCCGGGGAGCTGTTTTTT. Residues: CASTLIGLASGELFF.

The J gene is TRBJ2-1, the V gene TRBV7-2; TRBD2 is a possible D gene (5 bases). CDR1 SGHTA and CDR2 FQGNSA come from the germline V gene. Trimming cost V 6 bases and J 7 bases, with 13 bases left between them. The CDR3 has 13 residues. The CDR3 spells CASRTAGGNEQFF. The CDR3, as DNA: TGTGCCAGCAGGACGGCGGGTGGGAATGAGCAGTTCTTC.

The V and J genes are TRBV30 and TRBJ2-3, with 7 bases identical to TRBD2. J lost 1 base, V lost 5 bases, and 18 bases had no gene match. This CDR3 is built from 18 residues. CDR1 and CDR2 from the germline V gene are GTSNPN and SVGIG (reference sequence). CDR3 residues: CAWGGGASRGRGTDTQYF. In nucleotides, the CDR3 is TGTGCCTGGGGCGGGGGTGCGTCCCGTGGGAGGGGCACAGATACGCAGTATTTT.

The sample holds one count of this clone. V usage is TRBV7-9 and J usage is TRBJ2-2; TRBD1 agrees at 8 bases. The V segment lost 10 bases and the J segment 0 bases; nucleotides outside the gene matches: 7. Germline V CDR1 and CDR2: SEHNR, FQNEAQ (reference sequence). The CDR3 consists of 15 residues. Written as DNA, the CDR3 is TGTGCCACCATGGGACAGGACCCGAACACCGGGGAGCTGTTTTTT. Protein sequence: CATMGQDPNTGELFF.

The V gene is TRBV3-1 (or the pseudogene TRBV3-2), the J gene TRBJ2-2; D is possibly TRBD1 (6 bases). Germline CDR1 reads LGHDT; CDR2 reads YNNKEL (reference sequence). V was pared by 2 bases and J by 7 bases, with 14 bases between. The CDR3 runs to 15 residues. The CDR3 is CASSQRTGPVGELFF. The DNA for the CDR3 is TGTGCCAGCAGCCAACGCACAGGGCCCGTCGGGGAGCTGTTTTTT.

This chain joins TRBV19 and TRBJ2-1; TRBD1 matches 8 bases. J gave up 6 bases and V 5 bases, and 0 bases lay outside the gene matches. In germline, CDR1 is LNHDA, CDR2 SQIVND (reference sequence). The CDR3 is made up of 12 amino acids. Here the CDR3 reads CASSGQGNEQFF. The CDR3, as DNA: TGTGCCAGTAGTGGACAGGGCAATGAGCAGTTCTTC.

V and J are TRBV27 and TRBJ1-1, with D unclear. Germline CDR1 reads MNHEY; CDR2 reads SMNVEV (reference sequence). This CDR3 contains 15 residues. V was cut by 2 bases and J by 0 bases, with 10 bases left in between. CDR3 coding DNA: TGTGCCAGCAGTTTACAGCCAGGCATGAACACTGAAGCTTTCTTT. This gives the protein CASSLQPGMNTEAFF.

The DNA of the CDR3 is TGTGCCAGCATGGGGGGACCCTACGAGCAGTACTTC. The encoded protein is CASMGGPYEQYF. The chain combines TRBV28 with TRBJ2-7; maybe TRBD2 (6 bases). The CDR3 loop spans 12 amino acids. Germline V gene sequence: CDR1 MDHEN, CDR2 SYDVKM. V was shortened by 7 bases and J by 2 bases, with 9 bases between the two germline ends.

The J gene is TRBJ2-6, the V gene TRBV15; the D is unclear. V gave up 1 base and J gave up 0 bases, with 7 bases separating them. Per the germline V gene, CDR1 is LNHNV and CDR2 is YYDKDF (reference sequence). This CDR3 comprises 16 residues. The CDR3 is CATSRGGFSGANVLTF. In nucleotides, the CDR3 is TGTGCCACCAGCAGAGGGGGATTCTCTGGGGCCAACGTCCTGACTTTC. The full variable domain, with the rest looked up from reference TRBV15 and TRBJ2-6, is DAMVIQNPRYQVTQFGKPVTLSCSQTLNHNVMYWYQQKSSQAPKLLFHYYDKDFNNEADTPDNFQSRRPNTSFCFLDIRSPGLGDTAMYLCATSRGGFSGANVLTFGAGSRLTVL.

J is TRBJ2-7 and V is TRBV15, with D maybe TRBD2 (5 bases). CDR1 is LNHNV, CDR2 YYDKDF, per germline (reference sequence). V was shortened by 0 bases and J by 0 bases, with 15 bases between the two germline ends. The CDR3 extends over 17 amino acids. CDR3 coding DNA: TGTGCCACCAGCAGAGATGGAGGCGGTGTGAGCTCCTACGAGCAGTACTTC. This encodes CATSRDGGGVSSYEQYF.

J is TRBJ2-7 and V is TRBV28, with TRBD2 matching over 12 bases. From germline, CDR1 is MDHEN and CDR2 SYDVKM. There are 15 residues in the CDR3. V shed 6 bases, J shed 0 bases, and the junction held 3 bases outside the gene matches. CDR3 amino acids: CASSRTSGDSYEQYF. CDR3 nucleotide sequence: TGTGCCAGCAGCCGGACTAGCGGGGACTCCTACGAGCAGTACTTC.

About this clone itself: A read error may be the cause here, since a much bigger clone is one base away. This chain links TRBV28 with TRBJ2-5, with D hard to call. The CDR3 runs to 11 residues. V was pared by 4 bases and J by 2 bases, with 2 bases between. Germline CDR1 MDHEN, CDR2 SYDVKM. CDR3 loop: CASSSQETQYF. The CDR3 DNA follows: TGTGCCAGCAGTTCACAAGAGACCCAGTACTTC.

The chain carries TRBV6-6 and TRBJ2-2; possibly TRBD2 for D (5 bases). This CDR3 is built from 16 residues. Germline V lookup: CDR1 MNHNY, CDR2 SVGAGI (reference sequence). V shed 5 bases and J shed 2 bases, with 15 bases lying between them. CDR3: CASSPRGAVNTGELFF. The CDR3 coding sequence is TGTGCCAGCAGTCCCCGGGGAGCGGTTAACACCGGGGAGCTGTTTTTT.

The chain is built from TRBV6-2 or TRBV6-3 and TRBJ2-1; D is perhaps TRBD2 (6 bases). Trimming stripped 3 bases from V and 8 bases from J, with 23 bases between. This CDR3 is 17 amino acids long. Germline V gene data show CDR1 as MNHEY and CDR2 as SVGEGT. CDR3 protein: CASSYQQGTGVRDEQFF. As DNA, the CDR3 is TGTGCCAGCAGTTATCAGCAGGGTACGGGAGTGCGGGATGAGCAGTTCTTC.

The CDR3 DNA reads TGCGCCAGCAGCCTCCCGAGTAGCGGGAGCTACGAGCAGTACTTC. This sequence encodes CASSLPSSGSYEQYF. This rearrangement joins TRBV5-1 to TRBJ2-7; 9 bases are a match to TRBD2. This CDR3 contains 15 residues. Unmatched junction bases numbered 8, after V lost 4 bases and J lost 3 bases. In germline, CDR1 is SGHRS, CDR2 YFSETQ.